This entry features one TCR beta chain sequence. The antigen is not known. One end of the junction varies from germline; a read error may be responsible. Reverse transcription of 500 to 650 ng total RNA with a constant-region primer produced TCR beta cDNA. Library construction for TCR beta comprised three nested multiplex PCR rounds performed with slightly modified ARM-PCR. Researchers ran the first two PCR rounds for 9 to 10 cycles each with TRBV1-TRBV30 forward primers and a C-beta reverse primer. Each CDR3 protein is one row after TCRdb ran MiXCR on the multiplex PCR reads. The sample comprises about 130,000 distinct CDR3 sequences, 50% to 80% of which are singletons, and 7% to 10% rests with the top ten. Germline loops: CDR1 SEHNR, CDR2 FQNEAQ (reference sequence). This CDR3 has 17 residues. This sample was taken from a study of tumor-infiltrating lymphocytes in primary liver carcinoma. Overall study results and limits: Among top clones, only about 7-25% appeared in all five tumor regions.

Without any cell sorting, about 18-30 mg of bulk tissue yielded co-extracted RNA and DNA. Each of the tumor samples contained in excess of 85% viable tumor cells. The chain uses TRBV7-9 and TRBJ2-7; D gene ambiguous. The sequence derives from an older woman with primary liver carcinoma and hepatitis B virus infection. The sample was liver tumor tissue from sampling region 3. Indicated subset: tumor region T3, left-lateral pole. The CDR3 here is CANSPTVRQMASYEQYF. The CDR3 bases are TGTGCCAACAGCCCCACGGTGCGACAAATGGCCTCCTACGAGCAGTACTTC.